The T cell receptor beta chain described here comes from a study of blood T cell repertoires in COVID-19. Across the study: Acute-phase and convalescent COVID-19 samples originated in the United States, Italy and Spain.

This CDR3 contains 15 residues. Germline CDR1 reads SGHNT; CDR2 reads YYREEE (reference sequence). Trimming took off 6 bases at V and 0 bases at J, with 13 bases between the two ends. In the original workflow: Reference gene primer amplification yielded estimated nucleated cell counts. The table came from immunoSEQ multiplex PCR; TCRdb's copy has only in-frame clones and leaves some out. The DNA was the basis for D and trimming; V, J and clone size are from that table. The sample contains approximately 270,000 clones, around 88% of which appear only once. The sequenced material came from peripheral blood. This sequence joins TRBV5-4 and TRBJ1-3; D not resolved. The clonotype was recovered from a man aged 25-40 years with acute or convalescent COVID-19. The DNA for the CDR3 is TGTGCCAGCACCCTAGGAGGCGTCTCTGGAAACACCATATATTTT. The encoded protein is CASTLGGVSGNTIYF.